Shown below are 13 T cell receptor beta chains from a single sample sequenced in a study of shared clonotypes between healthy human individuals. Clones were sequenced by immunoSEQ multiplex PCR, and TCRdb holds only the in-frame ones, with some missing. The repertoire has roughly 480,000 clones, roughly 85% of them found once; the top ten carry approximately 12%. Material: PBMCs. The receptors derive from a woman in her thirties or forties in good health. Some clones in this sample may be carry-over from other donors' samples.

J is TRBJ2-4 and V is TRBV28, with no clear D. Germline V gene sequence: CDR1 MDHEN, CDR2 SYDVKM. V was shortened by 7 bases and J by 1 base, with 20 bases between the two germline ends. This CDR3 has 17 amino acids. CDR3 in amino acids: CASNPSPHGVAKNIQYF. The CDR3 DNA sequence: TGTGCCAGCAACCCATCCCCCCACGGAGTCGCCAAAAACATTCAGTACTTC.

This chain connects TRBV19 to TRBJ2-1; TRBD1 might be the D (5 bases). With 9 bases removed from V and 2 bases from J, the gap between germline ends came to 14 bases. This CDR3 region has 14 residues. From germline, CDR1 is LNHDA and CDR2 SQIVND (reference sequence). The chain's CDR3 is CARDMGFAYNEQFF. The CDR3 nucleotides are TGTGCCAGGGACATGGGGTTCGCCTACAATGAGCAGTTCTTC.

The chain recombines TRBV5-1 with TRBJ2-1; 8 nucleotides line up with TRBD2. Germline assignment: CDR1 SGHRS and CDR2 YFSETQ. CDR3 length equals 14 residues. Unmatched junction bases numbered 6, after V lost 6 bases and J lost 4 bases. For the CDR3, the DNA is TGCGCCAGCACCCCGGGAGGGGGTTACAATGAGCAGTTCTTC. Translation gives CASTPGGGYNEQFF.

This rearrangement joins TRBV7-8 to TRBJ1-2, with 7 bases fitting TRBD1. The germline V gene has CDR1 SGHVS and CDR2 FQNEAQ. CDR3 length: 18 amino acids. The junction had 15 bases not matched to a gene; V was cut back by 5 bases and J by 0 bases. The CDR3 here is CASSEHRGGLKPNYGYTF. The CDR3 DNA sequence: TGTGCCAGCAGCGAACACAGGGGAGGGCTTAAACCTAACTATGGCTACACCTTC.

This clone has a single count. V is TRBV7-2 and J is TRBJ2-7; 9 nucleotides line up with TRBD2. V lost 3 bases and J lost 2; bases outside the gene matches: 14. This CDR3 contains 18 residues. CDR1 is SGHTA and CDR2 is FQGNSA in the germline V gene. The CDR3 region has the DNA TGTGCCAGCAGCTTTAAGACCCCCTGGGCGGGAGGGCCCTACGAGCAGTACTTC. Its protein is CASSFKTPWAGGPYEQYF.

With respect to this clone: A read error is possible here, since a much larger clone lies one base away. The chain recombines TRBV13 with TRBJ2-7; unclear D gene. CDR1 PRHDT and CDR2 FYEKMQ come from the germline V gene (reference sequence). There are 14 residues in the CDR3. The CDR3 nucleotides read TGTGCCGGCAGCTTAACCGGGTCTACGGGCGAGCAGTACTTC. Amino acid sequence: CAGSLTGSTGEQYF.

The rearrangement joins TRBV2 to TRBJ1-4; a weak D match, TRBD1 (6 bases). CDR1 is SNHLY, CDR2 FYNNEI, per germline. This CDR3 contains 13 residues. V was pared by 8 bases and J by 7 bases, with 14 bases between. The CDR3 nucleotides are TGTGCCAGCCACAGGGAGAGGGGTGAAAAACTGTTTTTT. As protein: CASHRERGEKLFF.

The genes are TRBV28 and TRBJ1-4; no firm D call. The V end lost 2 bases, the J end lost 10 bases, and 17 bases lay between the germline ends. The germline CDR1 and CDR2 sequences are MDHEN and SYDVKM. This CDR3 comprises 15 residues. The CDR3 spells CASSLGGQAAGKLFF. In DNA form, the CDR3 reads TGTGCCAGCAGTTTAGGTGGGCAGGCCGCCGGAAAACTGTTTTTT.

This clone was recorded a few times. This chain connects TRBV7-2 to TRBJ2-5; D could derive from TRBD1 or TRBD2 (6 bases each). CDR3 length: 12 amino acids. Deletions cut 5 bases from V and 12 bases from J, with 16 bases between. Germline loops: CDR1 SGHTA, CDR2 FQGNSA. The CDR3 region has the DNA TGTGCCAGCAGCGGAGACTCGGGGGCAAAGTACTTC. Its translation: CASSGDSGAKYF.

This chain connects TRBV4-3 to TRBJ2-7; the D gene is possibly TRBD2 (5 bases). V was pared by 4 bases and J by 3 bases, with 19 bases between. Germline-derived CDR1 and CDR2 are LGHNA and YSLEER. The CDR3 is 16 residues long. CDR3 in amino acids: CASSRLLASSYYEQYF. The CDR3 DNA reads TGCGCCAGCAGCCGCCTTCTAGCTTCGTCATACTACGAGCAGTACTTC.

This clone appeared a single time. The J gene is TRBJ2-1, the V gene TRBV29-1; 9 bases align to TRBD2. This CDR3 comprises 15 residues. CDR1 SQVTM and CDR2 ANQGSEA come from the germline V gene. V trimming: 5 bases; J trimming: 7 bases; junction bases outside the gene matches: 12. The CDR3 reads CSVNSWLAGWNEQFF. CDR3 in DNA: TGCAGCGTTAATAGTTGGCTAGCGGGGTGGAATGAGCAGTTCTTC.

This chain connects TRBV19 to TRBJ2-5; tentatively, D is TRBD2 (6 bases). V shed 10 bases and J shed 6 bases, with 15 bases lying between them. Per the germline V gene, CDR1 is LNHDA and CDR2 is SQIVND (reference sequence). The CDR3 runs to 12 residues. CDR3 in amino acids: CATRTAGKTQYF. The CDR3 nucleotides read TGTGCCACCCGGACGGCGGGGAAGACCCAGTACTTC.

The CDR3 nucleotides are TGTGCCAGCAGTTTATCGTCGCGACAGGGGGTAGTCGAGCAGTACTTC. It translates to CASSLSSRQGVVEQYF. The gene calls are TRBV27 and TRBJ2-7, with 9 bases identical to TRBD1. Per germline, CDR1 MNHEY and CDR2 SMNVEV (reference sequence). The ends lost 0 bases at V and 6 bases at J; junction bases unmatched: 9. The length of the CDR3 is 16 residues.